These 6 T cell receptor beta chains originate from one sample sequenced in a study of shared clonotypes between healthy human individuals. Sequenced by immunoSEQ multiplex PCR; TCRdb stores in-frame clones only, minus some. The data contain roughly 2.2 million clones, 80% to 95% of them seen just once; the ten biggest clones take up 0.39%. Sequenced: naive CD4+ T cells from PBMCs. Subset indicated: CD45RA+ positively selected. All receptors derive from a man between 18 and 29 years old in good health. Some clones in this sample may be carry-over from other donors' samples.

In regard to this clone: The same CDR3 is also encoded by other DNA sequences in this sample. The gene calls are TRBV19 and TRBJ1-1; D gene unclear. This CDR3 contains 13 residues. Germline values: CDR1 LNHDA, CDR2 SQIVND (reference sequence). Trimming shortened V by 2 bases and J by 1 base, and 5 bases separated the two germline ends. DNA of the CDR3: TGTGCCAGTAGTATATCCAGGAACACTGAAGCTTTCTTT. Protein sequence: CASSISRNTEAFF.

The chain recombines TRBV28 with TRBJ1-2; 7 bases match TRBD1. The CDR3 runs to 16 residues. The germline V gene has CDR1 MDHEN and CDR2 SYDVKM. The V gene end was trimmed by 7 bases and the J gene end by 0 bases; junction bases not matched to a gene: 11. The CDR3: CASNSFDRATNYGYTF. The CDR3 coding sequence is TGTGCCAGCAACTCGTTTGACAGGGCCACTAACTATGGCTACACCTTC.

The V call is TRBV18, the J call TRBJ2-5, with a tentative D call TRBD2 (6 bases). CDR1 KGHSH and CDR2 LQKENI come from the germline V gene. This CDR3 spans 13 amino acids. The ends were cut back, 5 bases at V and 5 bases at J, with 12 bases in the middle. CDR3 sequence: CASSAGGDETQYF. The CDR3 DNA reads TGTGCCAGCTCAGCTGGCGGGGATGAGACCCAGTACTTC. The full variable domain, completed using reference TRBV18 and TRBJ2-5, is NAGVMQNPRHLVRRRGQEARLRCSPMKGHSHVYWYRQLPEEGLKFMVYLQKENIIDESGMPKERFSAEFPKEGPSILRIQQVVRGDSAAYFCASSAGGDETQYFGPGTRLLVL.

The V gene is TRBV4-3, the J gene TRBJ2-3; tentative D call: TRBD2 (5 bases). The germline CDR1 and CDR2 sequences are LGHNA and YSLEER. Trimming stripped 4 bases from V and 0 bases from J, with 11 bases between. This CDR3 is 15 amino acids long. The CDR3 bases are TGCGCCAGCAGCCGAGGACTTATTAGCACAGATACGCAGTATTTT. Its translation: CASSRGLISTDTQYF.

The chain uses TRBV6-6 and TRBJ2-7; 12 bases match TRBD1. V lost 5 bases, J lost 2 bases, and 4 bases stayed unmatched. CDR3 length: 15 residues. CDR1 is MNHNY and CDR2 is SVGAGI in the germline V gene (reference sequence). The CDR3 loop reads CASSHRDRGPYEQYF. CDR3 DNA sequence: TGTGCCAGCAGTCACCGGGACAGGGGGCCCTACGAGCAGTACTTC.

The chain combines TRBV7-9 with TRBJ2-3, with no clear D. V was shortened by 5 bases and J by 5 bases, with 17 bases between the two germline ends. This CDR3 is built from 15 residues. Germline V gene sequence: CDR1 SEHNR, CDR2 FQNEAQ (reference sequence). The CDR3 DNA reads TGTGCCAGCAGCCCAGATGATTTTCGCGGAGATACGCAGTATTTT. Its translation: CASSPDDFRGDTQYF.